A selection of T cell receptor beta chains follows, all from one sample in a study of memory CD4+ T cells and cytomegalovirus serostatus. The method was immunoSEQ multiplex PCR; TCRdb's version includes in-frame clones alone and lacks a portion of them. The profile shows over 35,000 clones, 60% to 85% of them singletons. The sample consisted of memory CD4+ T cells from blood. All receptors derive from an adult in good health and CMV-seronegative. Both conserved end residues are part of each CDR3. D genes are given only for firm matches. Expanded clones are given a class, and other clones once, few, many or no size at all.

>TRBV5-1|TRBJ1-1|NA|once
TGCGCCAGCAGGGAAGTTTCTTTAATGAACACTGAAGCTTTCTTT
CASREVSLMNTEAFF
>TRBV9|TRBJ1-1|NA|NA
TGTGCCAGCAGCGTAGATCCGGGGGGTAGGAACACTGAAGCTTTCTTT
CASSVDPGGRNTEAFF
>TRBV6-1|TRBJ1-1|TRBD1|NA
TGTGCCAGCAGCGCCGGACAGGGAAGCACTGAAGCTTTCTTT
CASSAGQGSTEAFF
>TRBV2|TRBJ2-1|TRBD1|NA
TGTGCCAGCACCCTCTCTACAGGGGTCAATGAGCAGTTCTTC
CASTLSTGVNEQFF
>TRBV7-9|TRBJ1-1|NA|NA
TGTGCCAGCAGTCTACCCTCAAGGGGGGTCACTGAAGCTTTCTTT
CASSLPSRGVTEAFF
>TRBV2|TRBJ1-3|NA|NA
TGTGCCAGCGGAACCCAGGGGTCAGACACCATATATTTT
CASGTQGSDTIYF
>TRBV6-1|TRBJ1-5|TRBD1|NA
TGTGCCAGCAGCGAAGGACAGGGGTACAATCAGCCCCAGCATTTT
CASSEGQGYNQPQHF
>TRBV30|TRBJ2-3|NA|NA
TGTGCCTGGGGTCCTCGTGGGCACCGCACAGATACGCAGTATTTT
CAWGPRGHRTDTQYF
>TRBV18|TRBJ1-5|NA|NA
TGTGCCAGCTCACCGGGGCAGGAGAATCAGCCCCAGCATTTT
CASSPGQENQPQHF
>TRBV5-1|TRBJ2-2|NA|NA
TGCGCCAGCAGCTTGGCCAATGGGAGCACCGGGGAGCTGTTTTTT
CASSLANGSTGELFF
>TRBV9|TRBJ1-2|TRBD1|once
TGTGCCAGCAGTGTGGACAGGAACTATGGCTACACCTTC
CASSVDRNYGYTF
>TRBV30|TRBJ1-3|NA|NA
TGTGCCTGGAGTCCTGACGGTACGAGCTCTGGAAACACCATATATTTT
CAWSPDGTSSGNTIYF
>TRBV18|TRBJ1-2|NA|once
TGTGCCAGCTCCCCCCGCGAGCGAGATGGCTACACCTTC
CASSPRERDGYTF
>TRBV6-1|TRBJ2-1|TRBD1|once
TGTGCCAGCAGTGAAAACCCCCCCTCAGACAGGGGTAGCATCAATGAGCAGTTCTTC
CASSENPPSDRGSINEQFF
>TRBV4-2|TRBJ1-6|NA|once
TGTGCCAGCAGCTTGTCGCGTAGCCGAACGAATTCACCCCTCCACTTT
CASSLSRSRTNSPLHF
>TRBV7-6|TRBJ2-7|NA|NA
TGTGCCAGCAGCCCGGGGTTCGCGGGTCGCTCCTACGAGCAGTACTTC
CASSPGFAGRSYEQYF
>TRBV7-3|TRBJ2-1|NA|NA
TGTGCCAGCAGCTCCGCCGTTGGTACATACAATGAGCAGTTCTTC
CASSSAVGTYNEQFF
>TRBV9|TRBJ1-1|NA|few
TGTGCCAGCAGCGCCAATATCAACACTGAAGCTTTCTTT
CASSANINTEAFF
>TRBV5-1|TRBJ1-2|NA|once
TGCGCCAGCAGCGTACAGCACAACTATGGCTACACCTTC
CASSVQHNYGYTF
>TRBV6-1|TRBJ2-7|NA|NA
TGTGCCAGCAGTAACAGGGAACGGTACTTC
CASSNRERYF
>TRBV6-6|TRBJ2-7|TRBD1|NA
TGTGCCAGCAGTTGGGGACAGGGAATTTACGAGCAGTACTTC
CASSWGQGIYEQYF
>TRBV2|TRBJ1-1|TRBD1|few
TGTGCCAGCAGGCGGGACAGGGAATCTGCTTTCTTT
CASRRDRESAFF
>TRBV19|TRBJ2-7|TRBD2|NA
TGTGCCAGTAGTATGGCCGGGGGGTCCTCCTACGAGCAGTACTTC
CASSMAGGSSYEQYF
>TRBV15|TRBJ2-5|NA|NA
TGTGCCACCAGCAGGGGACCGGCCTACCAAGAGACCCAGTACTTC
CATSRGPAYQETQYF
>TRBV30|TRBJ2-3|TRBD2|NA
TGTGCCTGGAGGGGGAGCGGGGAGGGTATCCCAAGCACAGATACGCAGTATTTT
CAWRGSGEGIPSTDTQYF
>TRBV20-1|TRBJ2-3|NA|NA
TGCAGTGCTAGAGAATCTAGGTTGGAGTATTTT
CSARESRLEYF
>TRBV7-9|TRBJ2-3|NA|NA
TGTGCCGGAAAAATAACTAGCACAGATACGCAGTATTTT
CAGKITSTDTQYF
>TRBV2|TRBJ1-5|NA|NA
TGTGCCACCCAAAGGTTCATTGACCAGCCCCAGCATTTT
CATQRFIDQPQHF
>TRBV11-3|TRBJ2-1|NA|NA
TGTGCCAGCAGCTTAGATTCGGCAGGTTACAGTGAGCAGTTCTTC
CASSLDSAGYSEQFF
>TRBV7-2|TRBJ2-5|TRBD2|NA
TGTGCCAGCAGCTTAGCAGCGGGGGGTCCGGAGACCCAGTACTTC
CASSLAAGGPETQYF
>TRBV10-3|TRBJ1-2|NA|NA
TGTGCCATCAGTGAGGAGGGGTTAGGGGGCTATGGCTACACCTTC
CAISEEGLGGYGYTF
>TRBV10-3|TRBJ1-4|TRBD1|NA
TGTGCCATCAGAGCAGGGGGTAACGAAAAACTGTTTTTT
CAIRAGGNEKLFF
>TRBV30|TRBJ2-2|TRBD2|NA
TGTGCCTGGAAGTACCGGGGGGGCGGGAACACCCGGGAGCTGTTTTTT
CAWKYRGGGNTRELFF
>TRBV20-1|TRBJ1-1|NA|NA
TGCAGTGCTACAGGGGATGAAGCTTTCTTT
CSATGDEAFF
>TRBV11-2|TRBJ1-4|NA|NA
TGTGCCAGCAGCCCAGTTGGCGGTGAAAAACTGTTTTTT
CASSPVGGEKLFF
>TRBV18|TRBJ1-4|NA|NA
TGTGCCAGCTCACCACGTCTGTACAGGAATGAAAAACTGTTTTTT
CASSPRLYRNEKLFF
>TRBV7-9|TRBJ1-2|NA|NA
TGTGCCAGCAGCTTAGTAGCGGGGGGTTATGGCTACACCTTC
CASSLVAGGYGYTF
>TRBV10-3|TRBJ2-3|TRBD2|NA
TGTGCCATCAGGGCTAGCGGGGGCACAGATACGCAGTATTTT
CAIRASGGTDTQYF
>TRBV7-9|TRBJ1-2|TRBD1|NA
TGTGCCAGCAGCCTCGACAGGGAGGAACAAGACGGCTACACCTTC
CASSLDREEQDGYTF
>TRBV4-1|TRBJ2-3|TRBD1|NA
TGCGCCAGCAGCCAAGGTACAGGGGTGGGCACAGATACGCAGTATTTT
CASSQGTGVGTDTQYF
>TRBV19|TRBJ2-5|TRBD2|NA
TGTGCCAGCACCTCCCGCGGGGGGGCTGGGGAGACCCAGTACTTC
CASTSRGGAGETQYF
>TRBV11-3|TRBJ2-1|NA|NA
TGTGCCAGCAGCTTAGGGCCAAACAATGAGCAGTTCTTC
CASSLGPNNEQFF
>TRBV5-1|TRBJ2-3|NA|NA
TGCGCCAGCAGAGCGATGGCAGTCCTTAGCACAGATACGCAGTATTTT
CASRAMAVLSTDTQYF
>TRBV11-2|TRBJ1-3|NA|NA
TGTGCCAGCAGCCTGGCGTACTCTGGAAACACCATATATTTT
CASSLAYSGNTIYF
>TRBV4-1|TRBJ1-2|NA|NA
TGCGCCAGCAGCCAAACCATGGACAGCTACTATGGCTACACCTTC
CASSQTMDSYYGYTF
>TRBV5-1|TRBJ2-5|NA|NA
TGCGCCAGCAGCTTGGAATCCCGCCAAGAGACCCAGTACTTC
CASSLESRQETQYF
>TRBV7-8|TRBJ2-1|NA|NA
TGTGCCAGCAGCAGCCGGGACAAGACCTACAATGAGCAGTTCTTC
CASSSRDKTYNEQFF
>TRBV19|TRBJ2-3|NA|NA
TGTGCCAGTACCCCCTCATCGGCCACAGATACGCAGTATTTT
CASTPSSATDTQYF
>TRBV30|TRBJ2-5|NA|NA
TGTGCCTGGAGTGTTGCCCGGAGAGAGACCCAGTACTTC
CAWSVARRETQYF
>TRBV7-3|TRBJ2-5|NA|NA
TGTGCCAGCAGCCCCGGGGGCCAAGAGACCCAGTACTTC
CASSPGGQETQYF
>TRBV7-3|TRBJ2-2|TRBD2|NA
TGTGCCAGCAGCTTGGGACTAGCGGGGGGCACCGGGGAGCTGTTTTTT
CASSLGLAGGTGELFF